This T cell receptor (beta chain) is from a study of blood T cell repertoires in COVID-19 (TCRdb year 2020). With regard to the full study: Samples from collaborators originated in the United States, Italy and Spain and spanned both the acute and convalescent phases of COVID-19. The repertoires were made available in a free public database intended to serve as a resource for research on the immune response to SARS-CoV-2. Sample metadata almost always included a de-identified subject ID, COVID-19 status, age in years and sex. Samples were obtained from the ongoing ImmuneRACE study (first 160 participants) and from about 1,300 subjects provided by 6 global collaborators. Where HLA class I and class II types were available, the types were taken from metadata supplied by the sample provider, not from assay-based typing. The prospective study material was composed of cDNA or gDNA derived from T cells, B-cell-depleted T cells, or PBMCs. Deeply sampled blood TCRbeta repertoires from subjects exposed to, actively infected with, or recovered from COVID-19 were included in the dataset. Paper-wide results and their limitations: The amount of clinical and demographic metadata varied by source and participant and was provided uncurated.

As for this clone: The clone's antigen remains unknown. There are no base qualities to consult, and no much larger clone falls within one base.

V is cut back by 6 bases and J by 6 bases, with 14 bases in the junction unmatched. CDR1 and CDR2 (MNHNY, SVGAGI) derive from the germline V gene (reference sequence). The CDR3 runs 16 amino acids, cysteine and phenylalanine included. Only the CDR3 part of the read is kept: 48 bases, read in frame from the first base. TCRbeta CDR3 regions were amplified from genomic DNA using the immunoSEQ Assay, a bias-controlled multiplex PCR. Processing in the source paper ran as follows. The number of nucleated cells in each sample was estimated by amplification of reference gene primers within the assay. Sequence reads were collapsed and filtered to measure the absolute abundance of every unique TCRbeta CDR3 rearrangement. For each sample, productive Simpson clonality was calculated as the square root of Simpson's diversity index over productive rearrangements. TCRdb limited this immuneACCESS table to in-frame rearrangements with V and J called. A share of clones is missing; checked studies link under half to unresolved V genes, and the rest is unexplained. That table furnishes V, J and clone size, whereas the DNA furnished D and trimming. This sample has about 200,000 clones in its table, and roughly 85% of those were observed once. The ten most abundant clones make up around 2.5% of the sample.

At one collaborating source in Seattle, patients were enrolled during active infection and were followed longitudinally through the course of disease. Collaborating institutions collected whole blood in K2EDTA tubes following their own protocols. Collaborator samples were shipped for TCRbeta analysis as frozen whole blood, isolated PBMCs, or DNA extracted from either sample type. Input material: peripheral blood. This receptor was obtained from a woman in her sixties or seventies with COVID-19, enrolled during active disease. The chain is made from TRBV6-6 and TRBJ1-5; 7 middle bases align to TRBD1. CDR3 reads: CASSSHRQGVSQPQHF. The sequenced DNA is TGTGCCAGCAGCTCCCATCGACAGGGAGTAAGTCAGCCCCAGCATTTT.